The text below deals with one T cell receptor beta chain. This clone was seen more than once but under ten times. The target of this receptor is not known. Base qualities are not at hand, and no much larger clone is one base apart. The germline V gene provides CDR1 MNHEY and CDR2 SVGAGI. From its cysteine to its phenylalanine, the CDR3 spans 14 amino acids. The kept DNA is CDR3 alone, 42 bases in frame from the first base. V is shortened by 6 bases, J by 3 bases, and the region joining them spans 14 bases. The record originates from a study of blood T cell repertoires in COVID-19 (dated by TCRdb to 2020 to 2022). At the level of the whole study: Samples from collaborators originated in the United States, Italy and Spain and spanned both the acute and convalescent phases of COVID-19. Where available, HLA class I and class II types were obtained from metadata supplied by the sample provider rather than from assay-based typing. The material from the prospective study consisted of cDNA or gDNA derived from T cells, B-cell-depleted T cells, or PBMCs. Samples were obtained from the ongoing ImmuneRACE study (first 160 participants) and from about 1,300 subjects provided by 6 global collaborators. The repertoires were made available in a free public database intended to serve as a resource for research on the immune response to SARS-CoV-2. Nearly every sample came with metadata listing a de-identified subject ID, COVID-19 status, age in years and sex. Deeply sampled blood TCRbeta repertoires from subjects exposed to, actively infected with, or recovered from COVID-19 were included in the dataset. The research as a whole found: The quantity of clinical and demographic metadata differed by source and by participant and was supplied without curation.

The immunoSEQ Assay, a bias-controlled multiplex PCR, was used to amplify TCRbeta CDR3 regions from genomic DNA. In the paper's pipeline: The number of nucleated cells in each sample was estimated from the amplification of reference gene primers within the assay. To quantify the absolute abundance of each unique TCRbeta CDR3 rearrangement, sequence reads were collapsed and filtered. For each sample, productive Simpson clonality was calculated as the square root of Simpson's diversity index across productive rearrangements. This immuneACCESS table, as held by TCRdb, lists in-frame sequences with V and J called but not all clones. Of the missing ones, under half trace to an unresolved V gene in checked studies; the others have no known cause. That table furnishes V, J and clone size, whereas the DNA furnished D and trimming. The sample contains about 210,000 clones, about 89% of them found a single time. About 5% of the sample comes from the top ten.

Whole blood was collected in K2EDTA tubes by collaborating institutions according to the institutions' own protocols. Collaborator samples were shipped for TCRbeta analysis as frozen whole blood, isolated PBMCs, or DNA extracted from either sample type. The origin of this receptor is a woman aged 40 to 49 with acute or convalescent COVID-19. The sequence links TRBV6-5 to TRBJ1-2, with TRBD1 as a weak D call on 6 bases. The material sequenced was peripheral blood. The CDR3 sequence is CASRSQGWDYGYTF. The sequenced DNA is TGTGCCAGCAGATCCCAGGGGTGGGACTATGGCTACACCTTC.